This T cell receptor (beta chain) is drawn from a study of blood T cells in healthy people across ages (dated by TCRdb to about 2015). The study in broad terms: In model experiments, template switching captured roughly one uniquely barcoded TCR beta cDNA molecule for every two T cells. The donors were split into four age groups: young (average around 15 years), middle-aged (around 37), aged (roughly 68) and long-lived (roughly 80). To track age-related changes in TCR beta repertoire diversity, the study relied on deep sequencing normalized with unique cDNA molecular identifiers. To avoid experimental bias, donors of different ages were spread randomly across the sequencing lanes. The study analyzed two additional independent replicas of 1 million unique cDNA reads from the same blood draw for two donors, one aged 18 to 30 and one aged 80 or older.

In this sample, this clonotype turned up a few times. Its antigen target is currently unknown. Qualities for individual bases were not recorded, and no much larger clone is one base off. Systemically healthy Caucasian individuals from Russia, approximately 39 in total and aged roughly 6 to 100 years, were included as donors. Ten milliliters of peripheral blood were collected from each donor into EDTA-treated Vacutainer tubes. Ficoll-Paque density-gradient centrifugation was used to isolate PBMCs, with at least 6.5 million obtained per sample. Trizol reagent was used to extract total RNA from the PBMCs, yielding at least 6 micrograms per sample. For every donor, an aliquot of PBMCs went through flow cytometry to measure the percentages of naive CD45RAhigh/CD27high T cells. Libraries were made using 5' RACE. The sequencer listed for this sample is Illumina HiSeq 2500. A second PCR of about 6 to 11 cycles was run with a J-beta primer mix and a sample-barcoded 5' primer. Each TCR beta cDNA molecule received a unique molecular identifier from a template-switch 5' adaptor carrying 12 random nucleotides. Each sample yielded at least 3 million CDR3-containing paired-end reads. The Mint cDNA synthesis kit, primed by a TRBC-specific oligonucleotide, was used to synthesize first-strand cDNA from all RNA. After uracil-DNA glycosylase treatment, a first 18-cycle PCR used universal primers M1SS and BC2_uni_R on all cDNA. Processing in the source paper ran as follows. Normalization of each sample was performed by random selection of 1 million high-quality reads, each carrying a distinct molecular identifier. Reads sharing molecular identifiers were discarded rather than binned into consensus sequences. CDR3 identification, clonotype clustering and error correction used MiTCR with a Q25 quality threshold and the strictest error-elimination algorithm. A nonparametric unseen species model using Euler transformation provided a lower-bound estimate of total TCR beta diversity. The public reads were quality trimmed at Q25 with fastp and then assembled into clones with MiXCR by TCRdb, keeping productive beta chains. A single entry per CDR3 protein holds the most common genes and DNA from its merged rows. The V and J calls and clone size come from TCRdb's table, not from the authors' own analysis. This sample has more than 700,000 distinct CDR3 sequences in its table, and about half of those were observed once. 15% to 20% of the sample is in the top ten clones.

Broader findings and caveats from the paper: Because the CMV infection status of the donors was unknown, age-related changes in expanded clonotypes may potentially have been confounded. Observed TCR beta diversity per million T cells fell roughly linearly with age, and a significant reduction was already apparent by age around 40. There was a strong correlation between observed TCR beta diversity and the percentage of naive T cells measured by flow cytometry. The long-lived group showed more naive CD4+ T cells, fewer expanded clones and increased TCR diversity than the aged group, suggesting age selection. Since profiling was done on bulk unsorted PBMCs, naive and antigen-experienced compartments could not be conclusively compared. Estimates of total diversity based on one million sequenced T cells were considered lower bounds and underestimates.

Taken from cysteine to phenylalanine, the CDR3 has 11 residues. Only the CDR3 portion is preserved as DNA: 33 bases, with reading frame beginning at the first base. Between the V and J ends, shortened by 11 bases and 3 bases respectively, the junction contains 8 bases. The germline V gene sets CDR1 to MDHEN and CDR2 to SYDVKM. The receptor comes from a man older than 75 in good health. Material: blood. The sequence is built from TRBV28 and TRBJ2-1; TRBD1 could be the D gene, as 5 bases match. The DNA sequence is TGTGCCGTGACAGACTACAATGAGCAGTTCTTC. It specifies CAVTDYNEQFF.